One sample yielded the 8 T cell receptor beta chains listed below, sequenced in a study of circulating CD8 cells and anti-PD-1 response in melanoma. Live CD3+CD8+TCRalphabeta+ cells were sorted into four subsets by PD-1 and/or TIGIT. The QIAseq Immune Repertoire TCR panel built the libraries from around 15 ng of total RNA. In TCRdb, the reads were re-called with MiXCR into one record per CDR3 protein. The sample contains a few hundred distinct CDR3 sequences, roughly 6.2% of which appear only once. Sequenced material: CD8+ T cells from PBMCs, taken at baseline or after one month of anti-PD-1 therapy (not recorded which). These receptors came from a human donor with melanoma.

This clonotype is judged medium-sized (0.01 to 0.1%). CDR3 residues: CASSYGTYYEQYF. CDR3 DNA: TGTGCCAGCAGTTACGGGACTTACTACGAGCAGTACTTC. J is TRBJ2-7 and V is TRBV6-5, with D possibly being TRBD2 (6 bases). The CDR3 has 13 residues. From germline, CDR1 is MNHEY and CDR2 SVGAGI. V was trimmed by 2 bases and J by 3 bases, leaving 8 bases between them.

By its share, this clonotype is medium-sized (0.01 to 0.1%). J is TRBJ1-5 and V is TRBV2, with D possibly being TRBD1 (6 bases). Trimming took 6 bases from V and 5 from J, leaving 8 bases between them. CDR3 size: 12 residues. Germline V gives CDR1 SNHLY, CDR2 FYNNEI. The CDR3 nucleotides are TGTGCCAGCAGCTACAGGGATCAGCCCCAGCATTTT. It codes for CASSYRDQPQHF. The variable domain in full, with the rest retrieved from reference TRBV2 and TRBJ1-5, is EPEVTQTPSHQVTQMGQEVILRCVPISNHLYFYWYRQILGQKVEFLVSFYNNEISEKSEIFDDQFSVERPDGSNFTLKIRSTKLEDSAMYFCASSYRDQPQHFGDGTRLSIL.

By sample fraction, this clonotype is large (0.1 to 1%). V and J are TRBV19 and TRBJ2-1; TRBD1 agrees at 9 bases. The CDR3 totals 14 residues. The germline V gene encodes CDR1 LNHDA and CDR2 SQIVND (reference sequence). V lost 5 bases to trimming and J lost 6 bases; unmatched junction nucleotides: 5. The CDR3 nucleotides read TGTGCCAGTAGTTGGGGGACAGGGATCAATGAGCAGTTCTTC. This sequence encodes CASSWGTGINEQFF.

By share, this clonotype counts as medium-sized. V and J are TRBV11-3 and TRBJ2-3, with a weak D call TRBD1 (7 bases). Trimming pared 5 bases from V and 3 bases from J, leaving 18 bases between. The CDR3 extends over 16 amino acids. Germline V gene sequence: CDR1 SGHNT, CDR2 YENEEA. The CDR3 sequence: CASSPPQGGLTDTQYF. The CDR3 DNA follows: TGTGCCAGCAGCCCACCTCAGGGGGGATTAACAGATACGCAGTATTTT.

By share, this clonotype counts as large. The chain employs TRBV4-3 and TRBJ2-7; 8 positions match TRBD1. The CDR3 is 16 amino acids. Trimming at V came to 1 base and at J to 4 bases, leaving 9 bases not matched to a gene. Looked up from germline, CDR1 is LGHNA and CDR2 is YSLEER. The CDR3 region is CASSQGEEDREYEQYF. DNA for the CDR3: TGCGCCAGCAGCCAAGGGGAAGAGGACAGGGAGTACGAGCAGTACTTC.

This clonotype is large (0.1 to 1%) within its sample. The DNA of the CDR3 is TGTGCCAGCACCTCGGGTGGGGAGACCCAGTACTTC. This encodes CASTSGGETQYF. The genes are TRBV25-1 and TRBJ2-5; D uncertain. This CDR3 spans 12 amino acids. Between the trimmed V and J ends, which lost 7 bases and 5 bases, there was a span of 11 bases. The germline gives CDR1 MGHDK, CDR2 SYGVNS.

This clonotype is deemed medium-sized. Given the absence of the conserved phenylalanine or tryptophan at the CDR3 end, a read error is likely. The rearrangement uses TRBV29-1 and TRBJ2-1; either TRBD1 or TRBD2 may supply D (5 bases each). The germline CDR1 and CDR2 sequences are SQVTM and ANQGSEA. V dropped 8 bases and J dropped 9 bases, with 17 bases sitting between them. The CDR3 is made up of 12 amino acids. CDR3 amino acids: CSSWDPPSEQFL. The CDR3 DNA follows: TGCAGCTCGTGGGACCCTCCCAGTGAGCAGTTCCTC.

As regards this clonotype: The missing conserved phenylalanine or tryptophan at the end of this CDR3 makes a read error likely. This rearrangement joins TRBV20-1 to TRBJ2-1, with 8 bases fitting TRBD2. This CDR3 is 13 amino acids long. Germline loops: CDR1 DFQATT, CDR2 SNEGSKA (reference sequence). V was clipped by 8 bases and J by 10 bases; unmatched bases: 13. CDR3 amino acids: CSSERGLRDEQFL. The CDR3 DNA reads TGCAGTTCAGAGCGGGGGCTCAGGGACGAGCAGTTCCTC.